Listed below are T cell receptor beta chains from one sample, sequenced in a study of blood T cell repertoires in COVID-19. Produced via immunoSEQ multiplex PCR; TCRdb's table is partial and in-frame only. Seen here are 300,000 to 350,000 clones, 80% to 95% observed once, and the top ten hold roughly 7%. Sequencing was done on a sample of peripheral blood. The source is a woman aged 25 to 39 with COVID-19, enrolled during active disease. Each CDR3 is given with its conserved first and last residue. Each record gives: clone size, J gene, V gene, D gene, CDR3 DNA, CDR3 protein. D genes are given only for firm matches. The listing skips clone size in some rows; elsewhere it reads once, few, many or a size class.

>NA|TRBJ2-3|TRBV4-1|TRBD2
TGCGCCAGCAGCCATACCGGACTAGCGGGACCCACAGATACGCAGTATTTT
CASSHTGLAGPTDTQYF
>NA|TRBJ1-1|TRBV6-5|NA
TGTGCCAGCAGTATACGGGGGGTTGAAGCTTTCTTT
CASSIRGVEAFF
>NA|TRBJ2-1|TRBV24-1|NA
TGTGCCACCAGGCCTTCTAGCGTCGGCAATGAGCAGTTCTTC
CATRPSSVGNEQFF
>NA|TRBJ2-5|TRBV7-6|NA
TGTGCCAGCAGCTTTCTAGAGACTACCCACCAAGAGACCCAGTACTTC
CASSFLETTHQETQYF
>NA|TRBJ2-7|TRBV6-1|TRBD2
TGTGCCAGCAGTGAATCCGGGACTACCTACGAGCAGTACTTC
CASSESGTTYEQYF
>NA|TRBJ2-7|TRBV7-2|TRBD1
TGTGCCAGCAGTCATCGACAGGGTTTGGGCGAGCAGTACTTC
CASSHRQGLGEQYF
>NA|TRBJ1-1|TRBV10-3|TRBD1
TGTGCCATCCGATGGGGACAGTTGAACACTGAAGCTTTCTTT
CAIRWGQLNTEAFF
>NA|TRBJ1-1|TRBV19|TRBD1
TGTGCCAGTAGACAGACAGGGGGCACTGAAGCTTTCTTT
CASRQTGGTEAFF
>NA|TRBJ1-1|TRBV19|NA
TGTGCCAGTAGTTTTGACAGATTGAACACTGAAGCTTTCTTT
CASSFDRLNTEAFF
>NA|TRBJ2-1|TRBV21-1|NA
TGTGCCAGCAGCAAAGTCCGGGAGGGCCACAATGAGCAGTTCTTC
CASSKVREGHNEQFF
>NA|TRBJ1-5|TRBV19|TRBD1
TGTGCCAGTAGTCGAGGGACAGGGGGCAATCAGCCCCAGCATTTT
CASSRGTGGNQPQHF
>NA|TRBJ1-1|TRBV19|NA
TGTGCCAGTAGGGACAATGAAGCTTTCTTT
CASRDNEAFF
>NA|TRBJ1-4|TRBV3-1/TRBV3-2|TRBD1
TGTGCCAGCAGCCAAGTCACCGGGACAGGGAATGAAAAACTGTTTTTT
CASSQVTGTGNEKLFF
>few|TRBJ1-2|TRBV9|NA
TGTGCCAGCAGCGAGGCCGGGACAACGTATGGCTACACCTTC
CASSEAGTTYGYTF
>once|TRBJ2-7|TRBV15|TRBD1
TGTGCCACCAGCCGCGGACAGGTCCCCTACGAGCAGTACTTC
CATSRGQVPYEQYF
>NA|TRBJ2-2|TRBV5-4|TRBD2
TGTGCCAGCAGCTCTGGACTAGCGGGAGTGTCCGGGGAGCTGTTTTTT
CASSSGLAGVSGELFF
>NA|TRBJ1-2|TRBV5-4|NA
TGTGCCAGCAGCTCGAGGGGGGGACTGGGTGGCTACACCTTC
CASSSRGGLGGYTF
>NA|TRBJ2-1|TRBV7-9|NA
TGTGCCAGCAGCTTAGCGGGACTGGCGAGCTCCTACAATGAGCAGTTCTTC
CASSLAGLASSYNEQFF
>NA|TRBJ1-5|TRBV3-1/TRBV3-2|NA
TGTGCCAGCAGCCCGCACACGGGGGGGGGCCGCAATCAGCCCCAGCATTTT
CASSPHTGGGRNQPQHF
>NA|TRBJ2-7|TRBV11-2|NA
TGTGCCAGCAGCTTAAACACGGGGGAGCAGTACTTC
CASSLNTGEQYF
>NA|TRBJ2-2|TRBV9|TRBD2
TGTGCCAGCAGCATAAGGACTAGCGGGAAGGGCACCGGGGAGCTGTTTTTT
CASSIRTSGKGTGELFF
>NA|TRBJ2-3|TRBV28|TRBD1
TGTGCCAGCACACAATTCCGGGACAGGGAGGCCCCAGATACGCAGTATTTT
CASTQFRDREAPDTQYF
>NA|TRBJ1-2|TRBV30|NA
TGTGCCTGGAGTGTGGAGGTTGGCTACACCTTC
CAWSVEVGYTF
>NA|TRBJ2-7|TRBV25-1|NA
TGTGCCAGCAGTGTATACCGGGACGAGCAGTACTTC
CASSVYRDEQYF
>NA|TRBJ2-3|TRBV29-1|TRBD2
TGCAGCGGGGGTGGCGGGAGTGATACGCAGTATTTT
CSGGGGSDTQYF
>NA|TRBJ1-5|TRBV6-5|TRBD1
TGTGCCAGCAGTTCAGGACAGGGGAATCAGCCCCAGCATTTT
CASSSGQGNQPQHF
>NA|TRBJ2-3|TRBV7-3|NA
TGTGCCAGCAGCTTGGACAGATACACAGATACGCAGTATTTT
CASSLDRYTDTQYF
>NA|TRBJ2-1|TRBV4-3|NA
TGCGCCAGCAGTCCATACTACAGCGGTACCTACAATGAGCAGTTCTTC
CASSPYYSGTYNEQFF
>NA|TRBJ2-1|TRBV7-9|TRBD2
TGTGCCAGCAGCTTACCCTTGGGGGAGGGCGGTTACAATGAGCAGTTCTTC
CASSLPLGEGGYNEQFF
>NA|TRBJ2-5|TRBV10-1|TRBD2
TGCGCCAGCAGTGGTTCTGGCGGGGGATTCCAAGAGACCCAGTACTTC
CASSGSGGGFQETQYF
>once|TRBJ2-1|TRBV7-3|TRBD1
TGTGCCAGCAGCTTAACACCCAAGGGGGCGAACTGGATAAATGAGCAGTTCTTC
CASSLTPKGANWINEQFF
>NA|TRBJ1-3|TRBV2|NA
TGTGCCAGCAGTGAACTCCGGGTCTCTGGAAACACCATATATTTT
CASSELRVSGNTIYF
>once|TRBJ2-2|TRBV6-5|TRBD1
TGTGCCAGCACCCGGGGACAGGGGGCAACCGGGGAGCTGTTTTTT
CASTRGQGATGELFF
>NA|TRBJ1-1|TRBV28|TRBD1
TGTGCCAGCAGTTTATCTCTCCTGACAGGGGAAGAGACTGAAGCTTTCTTT
CASSLSLLTGEETEAFF
>NA|TRBJ2-7|TRBV13|TRBD2
TGTGCCAGCAGCTTAGTATCGGGGGGGATCGTCGAGCAGTACTTC
CASSLVSGGIVEQYF
>NA|TRBJ1-4|TRBV3-1/TRBV3-2|NA
TGTGCCAGCAGCCAACCTGACCGGGCAACTAATGAAAAACTGTTTTTT
CASSQPDRATNEKLFF
>NA|TRBJ2-3|TRBV27|TRBD2
TGTGCCAGCACCCGGGGGGGGCCCCTCACAGATACGCAGTATTTT
CASTRGGPLTDTQYF
>NA|TRBJ1-2|TRBV5-1|NA
TGCGCCAGCAGCTTGGGTACAGGGCTTAACTATGGCTACACCTTC
CASSLGTGLNYGYTF
>NA|TRBJ1-2|TRBV24-1|NA
TGTGCCACCAGTGAGGGCCTCAACTATGGCTACACCTTC
CATSEGLNYGYTF
>once|TRBJ2-7|TRBV10-3|NA
TGTGCCATCAATCGGAGAGACTACGAGCAGTACTTC
CAINRRDYEQYF
>few|TRBJ1-3|TRBV10-1|NA
TGCGCCAGCAGCGTAAATTCTGGAAACACCATATATTTT
CASSVNSGNTIYF
>NA|TRBJ1-2|TRBV29-1|NA
TGCAGCGTTGAAGATTCGGGGGGCTACACCTTC
CSVEDSGGYTF
>NA|TRBJ2-2|TRBV7-8|NA
TGTGCCAGCAGCTTATACTTGTCCGGGGAGCTGTTTTTT
CASSLYLSGELFF
>NA|TRBJ2-3|TRBV28|TRBD1
TGTGCCAGCACCGAAGGGACAGGGTTGGATACGCAGTATTTT
CASTEGTGLDTQYF
>once|TRBJ2-3|TRBV6-4|TRBD2
TGTGCCTCGAGCGGGACTAGCGGGGTGGATACGCAGTATTTT
CASSGTSGVDTQYF
>NA|TRBJ1-1|TRBV7-9|TRBD1
TGTGCCAGCAGCGCCGGACAGGGTCACACTGAAGCTTTCTTT
CASSAGQGHTEAFF
>NA|TRBJ1-5|TRBV6-2/TRBV6-3|NA
TGTGCCAGCAGCAGGGATCGACAGTCCAATCAGCCCCAGCATTTT
CASSRDRQSNQPQHF
>NA|TRBJ1-4|TRBV10-3|NA
TGTGCCATCAGTGAGTCGGGACAATCTGAAAAACTGTTTTTT
CAISESGQSEKLFF
>NA|TRBJ2-1|TRBV5-1|TRBD2
TGCGCCAGCAGCGTGACTAGCGGGAGTTACAATGAGCAGTTCTTC
CASSVTSGSYNEQFF
>NA|TRBJ1-3|TRBV2|NA
TGTGCCAGCAGTGAAGGGGTCGGGGGGCCCTCTGGAAACACCATATATTTT
CASSEGVGGPSGNTIYF
>NA|TRBJ2-7|TRBV28|NA
TGTGCCAGCAGTCCCTGGAGGGCCTACGAGCAGTACTTC
CASSPWRAYEQYF
>NA|TRBJ1-3|TRBV28|TRBD1
TGTGCCAGCAGCCCGACAGGGATGCGAAACACCATATATTTT
CASSPTGMRNTIYF
>NA|TRBJ2-1|TRBV7-3|NA
TGTGCCAGCAGGGCCGACAGGAATGAGCAGTTCTTC
CASRADRNEQFF
>NA|TRBJ2-3|TRBV28|NA
TGTGCCAGCAGTTTGGCCCGTGTGAGCACAGATACGCAGTATTTT
CASSLARVSTDTQYF